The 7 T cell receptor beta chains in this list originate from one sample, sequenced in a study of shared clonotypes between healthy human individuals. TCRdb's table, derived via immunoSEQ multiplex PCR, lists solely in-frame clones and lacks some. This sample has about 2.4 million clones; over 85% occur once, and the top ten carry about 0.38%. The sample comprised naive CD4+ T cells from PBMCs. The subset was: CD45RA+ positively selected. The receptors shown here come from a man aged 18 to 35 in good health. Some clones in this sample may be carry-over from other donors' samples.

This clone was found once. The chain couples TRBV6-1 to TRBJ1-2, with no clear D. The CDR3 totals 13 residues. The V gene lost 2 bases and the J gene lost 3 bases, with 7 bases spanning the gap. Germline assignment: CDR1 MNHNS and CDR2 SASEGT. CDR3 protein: CASSERPDYGYTF. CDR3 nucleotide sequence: TGTGCCAGCAGTGAAAGACCAGACTATGGCTACACCTTC.

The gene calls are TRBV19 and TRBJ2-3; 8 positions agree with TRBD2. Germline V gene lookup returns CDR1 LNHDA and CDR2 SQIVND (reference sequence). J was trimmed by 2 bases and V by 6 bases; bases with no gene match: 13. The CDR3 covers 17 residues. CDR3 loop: CASSTLELAAHTDTQYF. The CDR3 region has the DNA TGTGCCAGTAGCACCCTCGAACTAGCGGCCCACACAGATACGCAGTATTTT.

CDR3 nucleotides: TGCGCCAGCAGCTTGGGATTAGGGGGCGCCGACTTCATATGGTTCTTC. This gives the protein CASSLGLGGADFIWFF. The chain links TRBV5-1 to TRBJ2-1; 7 bases agree with TRBD1. CDR3 length: 16 amino acids. V dropped 0 bases and J dropped 15; count of bases not matched to a gene: 18. Germline CDR1 SGHRS, CDR2 YFSETQ. Full variable domain (missing parts from reference TRBV5-1 and TRBJ2-1): KAGVTQTPRYLIKTRGQQVTLSCSPISGHRSVSWYQQTPGQGLQFLFEYFSETQRNKGNFPGRFSGRQFSNSRSEMNVSTLELGDSALYLCASSLGLGGADFIWFFGPGTRLTVL.

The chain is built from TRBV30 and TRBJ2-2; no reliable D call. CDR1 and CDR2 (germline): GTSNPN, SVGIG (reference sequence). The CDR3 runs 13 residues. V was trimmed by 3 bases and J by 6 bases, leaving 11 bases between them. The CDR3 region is CAWRAQVAGELFF. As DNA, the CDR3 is TGTGCCTGGAGGGCGCAAGTAGCCGGGGAGCTGTTTTTT.

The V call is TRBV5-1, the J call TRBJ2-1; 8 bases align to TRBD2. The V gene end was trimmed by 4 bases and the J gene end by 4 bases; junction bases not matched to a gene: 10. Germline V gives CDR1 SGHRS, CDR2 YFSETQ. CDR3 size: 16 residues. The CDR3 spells CASSPRTSSDYNEQFF. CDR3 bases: TGCGCCAGCAGCCCGCGGACTAGCTCTGATTACAATGAGCAGTTCTTC.

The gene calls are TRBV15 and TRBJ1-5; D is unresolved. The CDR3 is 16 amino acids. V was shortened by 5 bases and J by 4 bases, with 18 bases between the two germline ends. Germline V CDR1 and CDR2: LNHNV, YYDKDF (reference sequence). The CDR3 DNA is TGTGCCACCAGCCCCGACCCCCCCCATTTAAATCAGCCCCAGCATTTT. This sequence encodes CATSPDPPHLNQPQHF.

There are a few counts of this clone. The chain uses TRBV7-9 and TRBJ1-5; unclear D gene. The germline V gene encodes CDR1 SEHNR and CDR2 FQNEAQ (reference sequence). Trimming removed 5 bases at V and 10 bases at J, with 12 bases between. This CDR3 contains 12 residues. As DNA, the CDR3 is TGTGCCAGCAGCCTAGACACTCAACCCCAGCATTTT. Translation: CASSLDTQPQHF. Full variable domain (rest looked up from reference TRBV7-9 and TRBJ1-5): DTGVSQNPRHKITKRGQNVTFRCDPISEHNRLYWYRQTLGQGPEFLTYFQNEAQLEKSRLLSDRFSAERPKGSFSTLEIQRTEQGDSAMYLCASSLDTQPQHFGDGTRLSIL.